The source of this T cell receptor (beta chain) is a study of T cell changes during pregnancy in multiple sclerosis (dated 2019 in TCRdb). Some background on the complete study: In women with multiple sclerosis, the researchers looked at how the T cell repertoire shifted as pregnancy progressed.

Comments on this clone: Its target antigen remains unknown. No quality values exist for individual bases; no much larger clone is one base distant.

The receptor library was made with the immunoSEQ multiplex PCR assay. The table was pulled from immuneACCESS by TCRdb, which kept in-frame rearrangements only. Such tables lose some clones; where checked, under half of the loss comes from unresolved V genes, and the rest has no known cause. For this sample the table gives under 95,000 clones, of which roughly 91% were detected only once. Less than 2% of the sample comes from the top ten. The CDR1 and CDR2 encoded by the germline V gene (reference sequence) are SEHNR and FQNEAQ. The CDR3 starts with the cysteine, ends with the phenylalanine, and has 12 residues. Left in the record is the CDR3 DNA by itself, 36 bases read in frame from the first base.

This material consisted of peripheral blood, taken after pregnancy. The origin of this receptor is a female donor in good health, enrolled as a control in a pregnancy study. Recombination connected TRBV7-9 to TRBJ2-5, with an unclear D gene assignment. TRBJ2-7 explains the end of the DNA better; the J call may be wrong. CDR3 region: CASSLAVYEQYF. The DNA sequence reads TGTGCCAGCAGCTTAGCGGTATACGAGCAGTACTTC.